This record concerns one T cell receptor (beta chain) sequence. Antigen unknown. The source of the sample is a study of T cell responses to AZD1222 COVID-19 vaccine. Study information: Pooled samples include second doses given at about 4 or 12 weeks. Study-wide points: In the spike-specific TCR repertoire, nearly half reportedly target unmutated variant regions. White British people made up most donors, females outnumbered males, and clonal diversity was possibly underestimated. At 160-218 and 743-854, vaccine-associated CD4 TCRs were dominant, and they spanned spike.

Between the trimmed V and J ends, which lost 5 bases and 4 bases, there was a span of 17 bases. Germline V gives CDR1 LGHNT, CDR2 FRNRAP. This CDR3 has 15 amino acids. Profiling relied on immunoSEQ multiplex PCR, and the TCRdb table lists in-frame clones only, not all of them. The data contain around 190,000 clones, around 94% of them seen just once; the ten biggest clones take up approximately 1.4%. The receptor was derived from an adult in good health. This specimen consisted of peripheral blood, obtained on day 0 of AZD1222 vaccination. The chain employs TRBV12-5 and TRBJ1-2; D remains unclear. Here the CDR3 DNA reads TGTGCTAGTGGTACCCAGCGCGACTTGCCCTATGGCTACACCTTC. This codes for CASGTQRDLPYGYTF.